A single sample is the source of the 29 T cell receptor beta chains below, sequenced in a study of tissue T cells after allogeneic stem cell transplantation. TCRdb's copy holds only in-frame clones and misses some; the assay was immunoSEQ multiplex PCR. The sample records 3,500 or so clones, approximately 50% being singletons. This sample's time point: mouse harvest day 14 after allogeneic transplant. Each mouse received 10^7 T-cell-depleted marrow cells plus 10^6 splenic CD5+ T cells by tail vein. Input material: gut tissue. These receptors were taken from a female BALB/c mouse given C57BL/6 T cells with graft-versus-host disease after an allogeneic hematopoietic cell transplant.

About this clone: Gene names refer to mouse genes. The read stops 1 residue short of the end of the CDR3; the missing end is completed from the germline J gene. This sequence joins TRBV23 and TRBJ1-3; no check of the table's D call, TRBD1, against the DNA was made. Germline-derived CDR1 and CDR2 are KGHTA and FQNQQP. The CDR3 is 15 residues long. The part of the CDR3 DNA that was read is TGCTCCAGCAGTCAATCGAAACAGGGGAAGGGTACGCTCTAT. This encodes CSSSQSKQGKGTLY. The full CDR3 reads CSSSQSKQGKGTLYF.

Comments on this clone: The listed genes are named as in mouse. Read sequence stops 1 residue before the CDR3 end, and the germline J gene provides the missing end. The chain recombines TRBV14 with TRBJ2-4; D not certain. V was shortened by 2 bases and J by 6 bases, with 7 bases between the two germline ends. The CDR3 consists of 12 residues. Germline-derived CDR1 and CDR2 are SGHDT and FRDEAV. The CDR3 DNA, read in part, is TGTGCCAGCAGTTTGCACGGGAACACCTTGTAC. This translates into CASSLHGNTLY. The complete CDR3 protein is CASSLHGNTLYF.

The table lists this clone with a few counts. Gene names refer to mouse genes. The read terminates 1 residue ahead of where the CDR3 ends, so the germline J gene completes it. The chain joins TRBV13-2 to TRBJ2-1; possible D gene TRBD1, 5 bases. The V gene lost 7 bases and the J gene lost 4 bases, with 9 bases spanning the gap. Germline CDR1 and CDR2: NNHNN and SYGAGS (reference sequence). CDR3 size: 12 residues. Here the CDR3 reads CASSQGYAEQFF. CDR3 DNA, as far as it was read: TGTGCCAGCTCCCAGGGTTATGCTGAGCAGTTC.

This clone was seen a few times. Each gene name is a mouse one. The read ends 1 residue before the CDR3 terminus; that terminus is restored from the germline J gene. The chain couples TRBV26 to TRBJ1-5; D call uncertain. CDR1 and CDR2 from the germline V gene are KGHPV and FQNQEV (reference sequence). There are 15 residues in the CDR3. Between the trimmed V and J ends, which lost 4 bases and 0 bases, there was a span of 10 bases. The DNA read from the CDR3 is TGTGCCAGCAGTCCACCGGGTTATAACAACCAGGCTCCGCTT. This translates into CASSPPGYNNQAPL. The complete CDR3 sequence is CASSPPGYNNQAPLF. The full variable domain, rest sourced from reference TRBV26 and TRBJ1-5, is NSKVIQTPRYLVKGQGQKAKMRCIPEKGHPVVFWYQQNKNNEFKFLINFQNQEVLQQIDMTEKRFSAECPSNSPCSLEIQSSEAGDSALYLCASSPPGYNNQAPLFGEGTRLSVL.

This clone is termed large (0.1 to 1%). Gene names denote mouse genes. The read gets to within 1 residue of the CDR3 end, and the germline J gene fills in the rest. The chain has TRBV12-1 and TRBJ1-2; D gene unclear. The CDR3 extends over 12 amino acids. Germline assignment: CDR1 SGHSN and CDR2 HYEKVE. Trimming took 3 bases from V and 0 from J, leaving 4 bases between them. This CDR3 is CASSWANSDYTF. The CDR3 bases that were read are TGTGCCAGCTCTTGGGCAAACTCCGACTACACC.

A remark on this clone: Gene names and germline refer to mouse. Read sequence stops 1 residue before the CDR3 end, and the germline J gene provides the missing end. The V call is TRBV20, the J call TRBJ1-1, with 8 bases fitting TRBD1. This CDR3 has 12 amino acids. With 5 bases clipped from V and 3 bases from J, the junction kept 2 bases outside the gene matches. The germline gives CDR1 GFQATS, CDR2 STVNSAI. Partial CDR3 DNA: TGTGGTGCTCGACAGGGGCACACAGAAGTCTTC. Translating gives CGARQGHTEVF. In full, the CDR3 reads CGARQGHTEVFF.

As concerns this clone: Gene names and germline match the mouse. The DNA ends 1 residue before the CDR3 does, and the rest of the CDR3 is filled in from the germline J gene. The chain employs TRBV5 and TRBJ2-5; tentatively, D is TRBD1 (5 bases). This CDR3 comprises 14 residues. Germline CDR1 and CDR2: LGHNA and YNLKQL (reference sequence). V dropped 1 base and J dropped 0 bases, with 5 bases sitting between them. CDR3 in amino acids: CASSQGQNQDTQYF. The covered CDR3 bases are TGTGCCAGCAGCCAAGGACAGAACCAAGACACCCAGTAC.

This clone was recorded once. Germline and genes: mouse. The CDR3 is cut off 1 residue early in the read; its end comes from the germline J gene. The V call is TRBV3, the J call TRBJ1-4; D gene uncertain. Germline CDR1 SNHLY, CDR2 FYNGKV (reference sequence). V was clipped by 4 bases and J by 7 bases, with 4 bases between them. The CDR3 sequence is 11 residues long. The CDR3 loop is CASSSGERLFF. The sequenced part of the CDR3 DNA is TGTGCCAGCAGCTCTGGCGAAAGATTATTT.

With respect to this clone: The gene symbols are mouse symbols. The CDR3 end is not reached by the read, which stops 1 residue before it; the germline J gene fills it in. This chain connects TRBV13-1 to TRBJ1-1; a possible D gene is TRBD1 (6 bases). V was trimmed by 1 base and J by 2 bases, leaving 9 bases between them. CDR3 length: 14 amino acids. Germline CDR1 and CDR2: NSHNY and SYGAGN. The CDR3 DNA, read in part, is TGTGCCAGCAGTGATAGGGACACCAACACAGAAGTCTTC. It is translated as CASSDRDTNTEVF. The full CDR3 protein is CASSDRDTNTEVFF.

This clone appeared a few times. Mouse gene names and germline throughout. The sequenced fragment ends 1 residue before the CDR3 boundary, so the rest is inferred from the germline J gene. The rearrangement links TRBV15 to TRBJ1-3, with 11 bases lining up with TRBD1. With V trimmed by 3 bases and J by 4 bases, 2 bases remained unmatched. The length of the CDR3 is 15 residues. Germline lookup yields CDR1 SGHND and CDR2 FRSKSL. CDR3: CASSFGQGAGNTLYF. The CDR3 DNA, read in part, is TGTGCCAGCAGTTTTGGACAGGGGGCCGGAAATACGCTCTAT.

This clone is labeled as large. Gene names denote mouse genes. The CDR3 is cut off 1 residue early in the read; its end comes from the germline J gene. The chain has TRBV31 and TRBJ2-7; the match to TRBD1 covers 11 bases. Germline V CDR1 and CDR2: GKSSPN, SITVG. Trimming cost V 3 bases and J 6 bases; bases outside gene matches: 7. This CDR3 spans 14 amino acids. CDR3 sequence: CAWSPGQGAREQYF. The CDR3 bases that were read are TGTGCCTGGAGCCCTGGACAGGGGGCGCGTGAACAGTAC.

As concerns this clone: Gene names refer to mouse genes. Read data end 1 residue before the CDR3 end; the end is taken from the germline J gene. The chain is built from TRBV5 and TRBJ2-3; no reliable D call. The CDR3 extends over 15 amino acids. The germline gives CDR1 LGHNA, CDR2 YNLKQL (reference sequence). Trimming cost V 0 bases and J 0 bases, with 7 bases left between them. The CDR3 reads CASSQELSSAETLYF. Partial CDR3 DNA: TGTGCCAGCAGCCAAGAACTGTCTAGTGCAGAAACGCTGTAT.

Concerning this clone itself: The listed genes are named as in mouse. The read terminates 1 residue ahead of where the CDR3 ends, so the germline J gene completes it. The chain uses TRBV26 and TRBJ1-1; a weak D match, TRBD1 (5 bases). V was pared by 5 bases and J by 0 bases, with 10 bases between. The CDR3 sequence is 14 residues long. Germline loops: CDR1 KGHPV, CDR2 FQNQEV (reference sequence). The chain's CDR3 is CASSSPGQNTEVFF. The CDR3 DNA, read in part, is TGTGCCAGCAGTTCTCCGGGACAGAACACAGAAGTCTTC.

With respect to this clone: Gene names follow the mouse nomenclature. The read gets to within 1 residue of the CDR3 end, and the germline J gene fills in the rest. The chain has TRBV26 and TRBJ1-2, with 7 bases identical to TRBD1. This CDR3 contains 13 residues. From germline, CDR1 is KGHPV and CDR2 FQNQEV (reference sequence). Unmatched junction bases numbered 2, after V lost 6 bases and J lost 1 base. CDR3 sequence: CASSRDRNSDYTF. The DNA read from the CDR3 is TGTGCCAGCAGCCGGGACAGAAACTCCGACTACACC.

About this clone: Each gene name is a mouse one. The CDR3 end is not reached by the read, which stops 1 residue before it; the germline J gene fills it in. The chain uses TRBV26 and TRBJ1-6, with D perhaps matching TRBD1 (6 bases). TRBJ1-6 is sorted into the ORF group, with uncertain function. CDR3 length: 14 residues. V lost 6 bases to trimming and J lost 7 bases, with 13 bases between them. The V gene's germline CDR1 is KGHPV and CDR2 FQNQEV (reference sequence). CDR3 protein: CASSRQVGNSPLYF. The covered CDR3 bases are TGTGCCAGCAGCCGACAGGTCGGGAATTCGCCCCTCTAC.

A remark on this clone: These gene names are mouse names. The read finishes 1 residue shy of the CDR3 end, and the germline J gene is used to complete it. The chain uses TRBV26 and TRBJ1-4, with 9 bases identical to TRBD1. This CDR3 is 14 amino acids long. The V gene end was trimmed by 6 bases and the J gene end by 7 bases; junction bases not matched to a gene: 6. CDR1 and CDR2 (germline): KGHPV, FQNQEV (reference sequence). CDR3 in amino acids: CASRTGTGSERLFF. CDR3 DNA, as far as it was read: TGTGCCAGCAGAACCGGGACAGGGAGCGAAAGATTATTT.

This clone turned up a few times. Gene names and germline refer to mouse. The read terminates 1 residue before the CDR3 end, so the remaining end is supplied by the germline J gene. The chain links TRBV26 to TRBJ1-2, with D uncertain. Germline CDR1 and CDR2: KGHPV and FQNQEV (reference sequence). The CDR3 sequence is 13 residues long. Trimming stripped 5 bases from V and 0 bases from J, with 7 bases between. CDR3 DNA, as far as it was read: TGTGCCAGCAGTACGACAACAAACTCCGACTACACC. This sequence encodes CASSTTTNSDYT. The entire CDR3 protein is CASSTTTNSDYTF.

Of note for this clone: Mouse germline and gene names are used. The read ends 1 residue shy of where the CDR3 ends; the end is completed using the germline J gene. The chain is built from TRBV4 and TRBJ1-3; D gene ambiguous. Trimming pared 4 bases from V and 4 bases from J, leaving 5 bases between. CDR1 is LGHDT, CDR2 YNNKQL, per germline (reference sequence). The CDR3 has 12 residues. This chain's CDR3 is CASSFRGNTLYF. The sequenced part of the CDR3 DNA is TGTGCCAGCAGCTTTCGGGGAAATACGCTCTAT.

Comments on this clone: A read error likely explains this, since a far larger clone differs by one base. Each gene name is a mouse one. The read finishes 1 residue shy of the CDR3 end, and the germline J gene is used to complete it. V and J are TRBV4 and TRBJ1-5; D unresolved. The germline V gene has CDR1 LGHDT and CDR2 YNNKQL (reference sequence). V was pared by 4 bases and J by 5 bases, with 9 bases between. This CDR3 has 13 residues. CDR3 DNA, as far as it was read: TGTGCCAGCAGCTCAACAGTCCACCAGGCTCCGCTT. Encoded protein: CASSSTVHQAPL. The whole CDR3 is CASSSTVHQAPLF.

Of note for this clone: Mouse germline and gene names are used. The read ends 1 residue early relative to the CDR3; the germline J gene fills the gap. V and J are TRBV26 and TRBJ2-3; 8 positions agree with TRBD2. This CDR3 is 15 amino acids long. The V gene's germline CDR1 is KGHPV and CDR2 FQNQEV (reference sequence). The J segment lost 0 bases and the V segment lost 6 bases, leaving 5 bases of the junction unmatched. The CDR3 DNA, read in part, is TGTGCCAGCAGCCGGACTGGGACTAGTGCAGAAACGCTGTAT. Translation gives CASSRTGTSAETLY. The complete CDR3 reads CASSRTGTSAETLYF.

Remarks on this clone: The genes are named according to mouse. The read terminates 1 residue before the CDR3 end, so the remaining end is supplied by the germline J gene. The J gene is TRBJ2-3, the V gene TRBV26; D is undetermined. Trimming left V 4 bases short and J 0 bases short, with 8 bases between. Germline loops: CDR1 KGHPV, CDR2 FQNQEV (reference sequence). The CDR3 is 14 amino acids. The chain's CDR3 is CASSRMSSAETLYF. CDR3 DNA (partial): TGTGCCAGCAGTCGAATGTCTAGTGCAGAAACGCTGTAT.

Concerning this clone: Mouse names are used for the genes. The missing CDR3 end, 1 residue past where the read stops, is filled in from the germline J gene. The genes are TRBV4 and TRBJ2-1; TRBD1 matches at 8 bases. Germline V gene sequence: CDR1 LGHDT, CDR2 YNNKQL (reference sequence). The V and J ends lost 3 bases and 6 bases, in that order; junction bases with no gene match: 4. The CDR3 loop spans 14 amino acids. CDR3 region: CASSYQGALAEQFF. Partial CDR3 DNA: TGTGCCAGCAGCTATCAGGGGGCGCTTGCTGAGCAGTTC.

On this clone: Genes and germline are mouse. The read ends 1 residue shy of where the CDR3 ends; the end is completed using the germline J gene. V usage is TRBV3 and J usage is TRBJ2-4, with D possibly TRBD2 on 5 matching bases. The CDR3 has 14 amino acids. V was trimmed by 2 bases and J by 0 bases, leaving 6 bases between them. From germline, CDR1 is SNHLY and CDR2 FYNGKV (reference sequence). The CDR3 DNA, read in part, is TGTGCCAGCAGCTTATGGGGTAGTCAAAACACCTTGTAC. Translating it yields CASSLWGSQNTLY. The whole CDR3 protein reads CASSLWGSQNTLYF.

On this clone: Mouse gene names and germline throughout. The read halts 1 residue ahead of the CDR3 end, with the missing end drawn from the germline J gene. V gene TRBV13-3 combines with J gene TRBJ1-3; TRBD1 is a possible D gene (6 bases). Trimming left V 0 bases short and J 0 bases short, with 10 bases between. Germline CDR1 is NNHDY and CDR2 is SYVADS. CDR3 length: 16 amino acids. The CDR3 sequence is CASSDVGAHSGNTLYF. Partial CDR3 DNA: TGTGCCAGCAGTGATGTGGGGGCTCATTCTGGAAATACGCTCTAT.

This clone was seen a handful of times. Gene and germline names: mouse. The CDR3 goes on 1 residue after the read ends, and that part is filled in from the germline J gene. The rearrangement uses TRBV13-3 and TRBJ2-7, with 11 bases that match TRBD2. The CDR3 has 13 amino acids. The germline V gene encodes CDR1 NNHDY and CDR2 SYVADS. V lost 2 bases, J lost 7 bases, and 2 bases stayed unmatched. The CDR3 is CASSELGGPEQYF. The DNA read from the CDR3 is TGTGCCAGCAGTGAACTGGGGGGGCCGGAACAGTAC.

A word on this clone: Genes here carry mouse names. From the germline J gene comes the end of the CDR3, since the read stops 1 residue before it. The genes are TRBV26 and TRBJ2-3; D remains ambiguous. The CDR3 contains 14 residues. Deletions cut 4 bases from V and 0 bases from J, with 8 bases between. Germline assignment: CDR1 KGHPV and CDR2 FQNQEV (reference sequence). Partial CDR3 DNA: TGTGCCAGCAGTCCCCGGAATAGTGCAGAAACGCTGTAT. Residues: CASSPRNSAETLY. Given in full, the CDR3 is CASSPRNSAETLYF.

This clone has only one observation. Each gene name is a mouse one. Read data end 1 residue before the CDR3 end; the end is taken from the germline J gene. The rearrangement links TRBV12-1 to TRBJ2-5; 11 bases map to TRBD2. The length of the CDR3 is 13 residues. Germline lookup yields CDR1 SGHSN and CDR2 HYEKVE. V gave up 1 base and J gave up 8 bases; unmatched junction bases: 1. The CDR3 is CASSLDWGGTQYF. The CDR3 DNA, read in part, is TGTGCCAGCTCTCTTGACTGGGGGGGCACCCAGTAC. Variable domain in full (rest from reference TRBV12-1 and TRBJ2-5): DSGVVQSPRHIIKEKGGRSVLTCIPISGHSNVVWYQQTLGKELKFLIQHYEKVERDKGFLPSRFSVQQFDDYHSEMNMSALELEDSAMYFCASSLDWGGTQYFGPGTRLLVL.

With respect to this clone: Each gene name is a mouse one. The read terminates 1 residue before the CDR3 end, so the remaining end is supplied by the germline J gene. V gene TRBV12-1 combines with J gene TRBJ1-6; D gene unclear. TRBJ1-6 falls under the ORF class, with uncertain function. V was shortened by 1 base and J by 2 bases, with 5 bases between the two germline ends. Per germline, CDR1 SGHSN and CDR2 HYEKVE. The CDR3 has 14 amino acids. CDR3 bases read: TGTGCCAGCTCTCTAACAGCCTATAATTCGCCCCTCTAC. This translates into CASSLTAYNSPLY. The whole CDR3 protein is CASSLTAYNSPLYF.

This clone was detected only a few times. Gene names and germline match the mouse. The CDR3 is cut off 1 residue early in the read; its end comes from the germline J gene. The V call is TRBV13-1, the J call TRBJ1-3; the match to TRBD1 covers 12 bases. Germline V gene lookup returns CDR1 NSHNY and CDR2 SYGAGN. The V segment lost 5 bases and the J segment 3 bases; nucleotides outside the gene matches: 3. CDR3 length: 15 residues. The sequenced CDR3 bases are TGTGCCAGCAGGGGACAGGGGGCAGGTGGAAATACGCTCTAT. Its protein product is CASRGQGAGGNTLY. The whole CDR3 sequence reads CASRGQGAGGNTLYF.